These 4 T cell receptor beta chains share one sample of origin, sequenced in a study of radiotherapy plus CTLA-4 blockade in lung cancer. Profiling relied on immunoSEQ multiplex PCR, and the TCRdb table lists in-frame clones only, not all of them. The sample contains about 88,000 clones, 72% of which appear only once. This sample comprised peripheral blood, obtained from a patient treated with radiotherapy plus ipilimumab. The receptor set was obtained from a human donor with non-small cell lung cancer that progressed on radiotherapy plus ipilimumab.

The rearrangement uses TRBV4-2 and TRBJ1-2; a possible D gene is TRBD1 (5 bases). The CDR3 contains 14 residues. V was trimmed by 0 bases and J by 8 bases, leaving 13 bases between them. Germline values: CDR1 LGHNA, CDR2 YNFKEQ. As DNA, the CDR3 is TGTGCCAGCAGCCAAGAACGGGGCGCGAGGGGCTACACCTTC. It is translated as CASSQERGARGYTF.

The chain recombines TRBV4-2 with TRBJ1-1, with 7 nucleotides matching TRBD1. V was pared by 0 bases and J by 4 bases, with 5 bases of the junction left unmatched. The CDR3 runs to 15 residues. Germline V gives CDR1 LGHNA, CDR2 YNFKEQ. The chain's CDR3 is CASSQDNRGGTEAFF. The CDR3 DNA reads TGTGCCAGCAGCCAAGATAACAGGGGTGGCACTGAAGCTTTCTTT.

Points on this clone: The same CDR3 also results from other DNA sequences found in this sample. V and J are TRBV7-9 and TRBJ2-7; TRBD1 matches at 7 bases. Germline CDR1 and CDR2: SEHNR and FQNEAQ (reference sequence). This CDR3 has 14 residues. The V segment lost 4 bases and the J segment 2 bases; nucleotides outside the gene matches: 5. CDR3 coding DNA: TGTGCCAGCAGCTACGGGACAGCTACCTACGAGCAGTACTTC. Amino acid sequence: CASSYGTATYEQYF. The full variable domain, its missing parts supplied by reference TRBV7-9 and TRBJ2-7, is DTGVSQNPRHKITKRGQNVTFRCDPISEHNRLYWYRQTLGQGPEFLTYFQNEAQLEKSRLLSDRFSAERPKGSFSTLEIQRTEQGDSAMYLCASSYGTATYEQYFGPGTRLTVT.

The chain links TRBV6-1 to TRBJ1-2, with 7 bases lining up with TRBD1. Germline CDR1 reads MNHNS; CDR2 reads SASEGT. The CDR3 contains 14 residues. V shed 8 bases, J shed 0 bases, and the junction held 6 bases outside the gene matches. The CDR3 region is CASQEGAANYGYTF. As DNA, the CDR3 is TGTGCCAGCCAGGAGGGGGCGGCTAACTATGGCTACACCTTC.